This T cell receptor beta chain was recorded in a study of early T cells in non-severe SARS-CoV-2 infection. Study in general: Bulk RNA from unsorted whole blood was sequenced; chains were unpaired.

CDR3 size: 14 residues. With 6 bases clipped from V and 5 bases from J, the junction kept 8 bases outside the gene matches. The germline gives CDR1 SNHLY, CDR2 FYNNEI. This clonotype was recorded at least ten times. TCRdb re-derived calls from the 5' RACE reads in MiXCR, one entry per CDR3 protein. The sample lists some 62,000 distinct CDR3 sequences, roughly 9% seen once, with roughly 13% in the top ten. The J gene is TRBJ2-5, the V gene TRBV2; the match to TRBD1 covers 8 bases. The sequence was collected from an adult who was a healthcare worker with PCR-confirmed SARS-CoV-2 infection or an uninfected control (not recorded which). This specimen consisted of whole blood, obtained at baseline. CDR3 in amino acids: CASSDQGAVETQYF. CDR3 in DNA: TGTGCCAGCAGCGATCAGGGGGCTGTTGAGACCCAGTACTTC.